Below are 27 T cell receptor beta chains sequenced from a single sample in a study of OX40 agonist ivuxolimab in advanced cancers. Assay: immunoSEQ multiplex PCR; the TCRdb copy retains only in-frame clones and omits some. The table records more than 100,000 clones, 85% to 95% of them present only once. Sample: CD4+ or CD8+ T cells sorted from blood, taken in a trial of the OX40 agonist ivuxolimab. These TCRs come from an adult with an advanced solid tumor such as melanoma, head and neck, liver or kidney cancer.

V gene TRBV28 combines with J gene TRBJ1-2; D possibly corresponds to TRBD1 (6 bases). The CDR3 is made up of 12 amino acids. Trimming pared 6 bases from V and 4 bases from J, leaving 9 bases between. Germline assignment: CDR1 MDHEN and CDR2 SYDVKM. CDR3 in DNA: TGTGCCAGCAGGGACAGCATCTATGGCTACACCTTC. Residues: CASRDSIYGYTF.

The gene calls are TRBV2 and TRBJ2-5, with D possibly matching TRBD1 (5 bases). CDR3 length equals 13 residues. V shed 7 bases and J shed 5 bases, with 14 bases lying between them. Germline CDR1 and CDR2: SNHLY and FYNNEI. In DNA form, the CDR3 reads TGTGCCAGCAACGTCAGGGTACTGGAGACCCAGTACTTC. Its translation is CASNVRVLETQYF.

This chain uses TRBV7-2 with TRBJ2-3; the match to TRBD2 covers 10 bases. The CDR3 spans 18 residues. V dropped 1 base and J dropped 2; count of bases not matched to a gene: 9. Germline CDR1 reads SGHTA; CDR2 reads FQGNSA. CDR3 coding DNA: TGTGCCAGCAGCTTAGGAGCGGGGGGGCTTTCTTACACAGATACGCAGTATTTT. Protein sequence: CASSLGAGGLSYTDTQYF.

This sequence joins TRBV7-9 and TRBJ1-1; 9 bases are a match to TRBD1. Germline assignment: CDR1 SEHNR and CDR2 FQNEAQ (reference sequence). The CDR3 contains 13 residues. V was pared by 4 bases and J by 5 bases, with 2 bases of the junction left unmatched. The CDR3 region is CASSWTGVTEAFF. Here the CDR3 DNA reads TGTGCCAGCAGCTGGACAGGGGTAACTGAAGCTTTCTTT.

V and J are TRBV5-4 and TRBJ1-2, with D perhaps matching TRBD1 (6 bases). CDR3 length: 17 amino acids. The V gene lost 4 bases and the J gene lost 4 bases, with 23 bases spanning the gap. The germline V gene has CDR1 SGHNT and CDR2 YYREEE (reference sequence). The CDR3: CASSPRAGDRYSYGYTF. The CDR3, as DNA: TGTGCCAGCAGCCCCCGGGCAGGGGATAGGTATAGCTATGGCTACACCTTC.

This chain connects TRBV29-1 to TRBJ2-7, with 10 bases aligning to TRBD1. Germline V gives CDR1 SQVTM, CDR2 ANQGSEA. V shed 6 bases and J 8 bases; nucleotides not matched to a gene: 10. This CDR3 has 13 residues. CDR3 region: CSVSGTGESKQYF. CDR3 DNA sequence: TGCAGCGTGTCCGGGACAGGGGAGAGTAAGCAGTACTTC.

The V and J genes are TRBV5-1 and TRBJ1-4; D gene unclear. The CDR3 loop spans 12 amino acids. Germline-derived CDR1 and CDR2 are SGHRS and YFSETQ. The germline V and J ends were trimmed by 4 bases and 8 bases, with 9 bases remaining between them. CDR3 coding DNA: TGCGCCAGCAGCAGGGAGAGGGAAAAACTGTTTTTT. Its protein product is CASSREREKLFF.

The rearrangement uses TRBV28 and TRBJ2-1, with 7 bases aligning to TRBD2. The V gene end was trimmed by 3 bases and the J gene end by 2 bases; junction bases not matched to a gene: 7. Germline V gene sequence: CDR1 MDHEN, CDR2 SYDVKM. The CDR3 runs to 16 residues. CDR3 nucleotides: TGTGCCAGCAGTTTGGTGCTAGCGGCTACCTACAATGAGCAGTTCTTC. It translates to CASSLVLAATYNEQFF.

This sequence joins TRBV6-5 and TRBJ2-1; D is possibly TRBD1 or TRBD2 (7 bases each). The CDR3 contains 16 residues. Germline V gene data show CDR1 as MNHEY and CDR2 as SVGAGI. V lost 4 bases and J lost 0, with 13 bases in between. This CDR3 is CASSFQGGSSYNEQFF. DNA for the CDR3: TGTGCCAGCAGTTTCCAGGGGGGGAGCTCCTACAATGAGCAGTTCTTC.

This clone was seen just once. V gene TRBV9 combines with J gene TRBJ2-2; a possible D gene is TRBD1 (6 bases). The CDR3 spans 15 residues. V lost 8 bases and J lost 1, with 15 bases in between. The V gene's germline CDR1 is SGDLS and CDR2 YYNGEE. The CDR3 nucleotides read TGTGCCAGACTAGGGGGAGTGATGAACACCGGGGAGCTGTTTTTT. Protein sequence: CARLGGVMNTGELFF.

V usage is TRBV4-2 and J usage is TRBJ1-6; unclear D gene. The V gene's germline CDR1 is LGHNA and CDR2 YNFKEQ. The CDR3 covers 15 residues. Trimming shortened V by 0 bases and J by 14 bases, and 17 bases separated the two germline ends. The CDR3 spells CASSQDGWTSGSLHF. The CDR3 coding sequence is TGTGCCAGCAGCCAAGATGGATGGACTTCGGGATCCCTCCACTTT.

The chain is built from TRBV19 and TRBJ2-2; D is unresolved. Trimming took off 5 bases at V and 0 bases at J, with 10 bases between the two ends. The CDR3 is 15 amino acids. CDR1 LNHDA and CDR2 SQIVND come from the germline V gene (reference sequence). The CDR3 nucleotides are TGTGCCAGTAGTCCTCTCTGGGCGAACACCGGGGAGCTGTTTTTT. Its translation is CASSPLWANTGELFF. Full variable domain (remainder filled in from reference TRBV19 and TRBJ2-2): DGGITQSPKYLFRKEGQNVTLSCEQNLNHDAMYWYRQDPGQGLRLIYYSQIVNDFQKGDIAEGYSVSREKKESFPLTVTSAQKNPTAFYLCASSPLWANTGELFFGEGSRLTVL.

CDR3 loop: CASSPRGTGIFSTDTQYF. The CDR3 coding sequence is TGCGCCAGCAGCCCTAGGGGGACAGGGATCTTTAGCACAGATACGCAGTATTTT. The V gene is TRBV5-1, the J gene TRBJ2-3; 9 positions agree with TRBD1. CDR1 SGHRS and CDR2 YFSETQ come from the germline V gene. CDR3 length equals 18 residues. The J segment lost 0 bases and the V segment lost 4 bases, leaving 12 bases of the junction unmatched.

V and J are TRBV28 and TRBJ1-2, with 9 positions matching TRBD1. Germline lookup yields CDR1 MDHEN and CDR2 SYDVKM. V lost 2 bases to trimming and J lost 8 bases; unmatched junction nucleotides: 6. The CDR3 consists of 14 residues. The DNA for the CDR3 is TGTGCCAGCAGTTTAGCGGACAGGGGCGCCGGCTACACCTTC. Amino acid sequence: CASSLADRGAGYTF.

V usage is TRBV5-1 and J usage is TRBJ2-3, with 10 bases aligning to TRBD2. Losses at the gene ends were 4 bases for V and 0 bases for J; bases not matched to a gene: 2. The CDR3 loop spans 15 amino acids. Germline CDR1 and CDR2: SGHRS and YFSETQ. The CDR3 nucleotides are TGCGCCAGCAGCATACTAGCGGGGAGCACAGATACGCAGTATTTT. Protein: CASSILAGSTDTQYF. The variable domain in full, with the rest retrieved from reference TRBV5-1 and TRBJ2-3, is KAGVTQTPRYLIKTRGQQVTLSCSPISGHRSVSWYQQTPGQGLQFLFEYFSETQRNKGNFPGRFSGRQFSNSRSEMNVSTLELGDSALYLCASSILAGSTDTQYFGPGTRLTVL.

The CDR3 DNA sequence: TGTGCCAGCAGCTTGGTCCAGGAAAATGAAGCTTTCTTT. Protein product: CASSLVQENEAFF. The chain couples TRBV5-4 to TRBJ1-1, with D uncertain. Trimming shortened V by 0 bases and J by 7 bases, and 10 bases separated the two germline ends. Per the germline V gene, CDR1 is SGHNT and CDR2 is YYREEE (reference sequence). This CDR3 contains 13 residues. The full variable domain, rest sourced from reference TRBV5-4 and TRBJ1-1, is ETGVTQSPTHLIKTRGQQVTLRCSSQSGHNTVSWYQQALGQGPQFIFQYYREEENGRGNFPPRFSGLQFPNYSSELNVNALELDDSALYLCASSLVQENEAFFGQGTRLTVV.

V gene TRBV6-1 combines with J gene TRBJ2-1, with 12 bases fitting TRBD2. The germline V gene encodes CDR1 MNHNS and CDR2 SASEGT. This CDR3 is 15 amino acids long. V dropped 7 bases and J dropped 8; count of bases not matched to a gene: 9. This CDR3 is CASIRLAGARDEQFF. The CDR3 region has the DNA TGTGCCAGCATTAGACTAGCGGGGGCGAGGGATGAGCAGTTCTTC.

The chain is built from TRBV4-3 and TRBJ1-2; D not certain. Germline CDR1 is LGHNA and CDR2 is YSLEER. The V gene lost 3 bases and the J gene lost 1 base, with 6 bases spanning the gap. There are 13 residues in the CDR3. CDR3 DNA sequence: TGCGCCAGCAGCCAGCGCCTTAACTATGGCTACACCTTC. Encoded protein: CASSQRLNYGYTF.

The chain has TRBV7-9 and TRBJ2-6; 10 nucleotides match TRBD1. This CDR3 contains 19 residues. Germline CDR1 is SEHNR and CDR2 is FQNEAQ (reference sequence). J lost 5 bases, V lost 4 bases, and 14 bases had no gene match. CDR3: CASSSGGQGSLWWANVLTF. CDR3 nucleotide sequence: TGTGCCAGCAGCTCAGGGGGACAGGGGTCTCTCTGGTGGGCCAACGTCCTGACTTTC.

The J gene is TRBJ2-1, the V gene TRBV11-2; TRBD2 matches 10 bases. From germline, CDR1 is SGHAT and CDR2 FQNNGV. CDR3 size: 18 residues. J lost 0 bases, V lost 3 bases, and 8 bases had no gene match. As DNA, the CDR3 is TGTGCCAGCAGCTTGCCGGGACTAGCGCGATACTCCTACAATGAGCAGTTCTTC. Translated: CASSLPGLARYSYNEQFF.

This clone was seen just once. J is TRBJ1-1 and V is TRBV5-4; D might be TRBD1 (5 bases). CDR3 length: 15 amino acids. The V and J ends lost 2 bases and 3 bases respectively, with 14 bases between them. CDR1 SGHNT and CDR2 YYREEE come from the germline V gene (reference sequence). Here the CDR3 DNA reads TGTGCCAGCAGCTTACCGCCGGGGGGGGACACTGAAGCTTTCTTT. Protein product: CASSLPPGGDTEAFF.

V and J are TRBV18 and TRBJ1-1; tentative D call: TRBD1 (6 bases). The ends were cut back, 2 bases at V and 6 bases at J, with 13 bases in the middle. This CDR3 contains 14 residues. Germline V lookup: CDR1 KGHSH, CDR2 LQKENI. The CDR3, as DNA: TGTGCCAGCTCACCATCCGGGACAAACCCTGAAGCTTTCTTT. Translating gives CASSPSGTNPEAFF.

The V call is TRBV9, the J call TRBJ2-3; tentatively, D is TRBD2 (6 bases). Germline V gives CDR1 SGDLS, CDR2 YYNGEE. The CDR3 covers 15 residues. Trimming cost V 0 bases and J 0 bases, with 8 bases left between them. Here the CDR3 DNA reads TGTGCCAGCAGCGTAGTGAGCGGGAGCACAGATACGCAGTATTTT. Protein: CASSVVSGSTDTQYF.

This clone has only one observation. The chain couples TRBV11-2 to TRBJ2-7; 7 bases line up with TRBD1. The CDR3 length is 14 residues. In germline, CDR1 is SGHAT, CDR2 FQNNGV. J gave up 4 bases and V 3 bases, and 6 bases lay outside the gene matches. The CDR3 sequence: CASSFRQGIYEQYF. In DNA form, the CDR3 reads TGTGCCAGCAGCTTCAGACAGGGTATTTACGAGCAGTACTTC.

The chain couples TRBV7-2 to TRBJ2-3, with 11 bases matching TRBD2. Germline CDR1 SGHTA, CDR2 FQGNSA. The CDR3 contains 17 residues. Trimming at V came to 5 bases and at J to 5 bases, leaving 12 bases not matched to a gene. The CDR3: CASSLEPGLAERDTQYF. In DNA, the CDR3 is TGTGCCAGCAGCCTGGAACCGGGACTAGCGGAAAGAGATACGCAGTATTTT.

This chain connects TRBV28 to TRBJ2-7, with TRBD2 matching 10 bases. The CDR3 runs to 17 residues. V lost 6 bases, J lost 3 bases, and 14 bases stayed unmatched. In germline, CDR1 is MDHEN, CDR2 SYDVKM. CDR3 region: CASSPGGLAGDVYEQYF. DNA for the CDR3: TGTGCCAGCAGCCCCGGGGGGCTAGCGGGAGACGTCTACGAGCAGTACTTC.

The chain joins TRBV7-6 to TRBJ2-7, with 9 bases identical to TRBD1. CDR1 and CDR2 from the germline V gene are SGHVS and FNYEAQ. The CDR3 has 16 amino acids. After removal of 2 bases from V and 3 bases from J, the junction contained 8 bases not matched to a gene. This CDR3 reads CASSLTGTGSGYEQYF. The CDR3 DNA sequence: TGTGCCAGCAGCTTAACGGGGACAGGGTCGGGCTACGAGCAGTACTTC.